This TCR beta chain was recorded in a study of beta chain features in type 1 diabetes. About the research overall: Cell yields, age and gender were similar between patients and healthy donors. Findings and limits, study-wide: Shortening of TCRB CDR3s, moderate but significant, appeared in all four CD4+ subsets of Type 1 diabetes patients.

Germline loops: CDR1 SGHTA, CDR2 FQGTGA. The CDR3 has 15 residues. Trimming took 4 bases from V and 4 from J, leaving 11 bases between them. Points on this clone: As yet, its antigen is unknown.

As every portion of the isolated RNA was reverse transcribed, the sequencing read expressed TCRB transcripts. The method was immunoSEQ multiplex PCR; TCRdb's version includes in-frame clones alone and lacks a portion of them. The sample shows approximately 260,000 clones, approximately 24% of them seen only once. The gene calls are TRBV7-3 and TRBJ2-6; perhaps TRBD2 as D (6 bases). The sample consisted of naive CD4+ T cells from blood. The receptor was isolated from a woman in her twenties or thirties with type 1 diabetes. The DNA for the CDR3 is TGTGCCAGCAGCTCTTTCGGACTAGGGGCCAACGTCCTGACTTTC. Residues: CASSSFGLGANVLTF.